The table lists the clone carrying this T cell receptor (beta chain) with a few counts. Its antigen is not known. Recent acute infections and vaccinations were absent in the healthy HIV-negative adult donors. Naive CD4+ cells were CD45RA-selected; the remaining cells were memory. This CDR3 region has 11 residues. CDR1 is DFQATT, CDR2 SNEGSKA, per germline (reference sequence). J gave up 11 bases and V 3 bases, and 3 bases lay outside the gene matches. This sample was included in a study of shared clonotypes between healthy human individuals. Original processing notes: As immunoSEQ supplied junction-only sequences (without quality scores), filtering differed. Sequencing used immunoSEQ multiplex PCR; TCRdb keeps in-frame clones, though not all of them. V and J calls and clone size are given by that table; D and trimming were obtained from the DNA. The sample lists 550,000 to 850,000 clones, about 74% occurring once.

Whole-study results and caveats: Generation of non-shared clonotypes was less probable than generation of clonotypes shared by all four donors.

The chain uses TRBV20-1 and TRBJ1-1, with TRBD1 matching 10 bases. The source of this sequence is a woman aged 30 to 39 in good health. The sequencing sample was made of memory CD4+ T cells sorted from blood. Subset noted: CD45RA-negative fraction. This chain's CDR3 is CSARTGGLAFF. CDR3 bases: TGCAGTGCTAGGACAGGGGGCCTCGCTTTCTTT.